This T cell receptor beta chain derives from a study of vaccination and CD4 T cells after COVID-19. This sample's treatment: approximately 9-day PBMC culture with coronavirus spike peptide pools or control peptides (ViraFEST assay). Regarding this clonotype: Its antigen is unidentified.

This CDR3 comprises 13 residues. The V gene lost 1 base and the J gene lost 0 bases, with 4 bases spanning the gap. The germline gives CDR1 SGHRS, CDR2 YFSETQ. CD4+ T cells that had been cultured provided DNA sequenced with the Oncomine TCR Beta short-read assay. Each CDR3 protein gets one entry after TCRdb re-called the PCR reads with MiXCR. Among thousands of distinct CDR3 sequences listed, roughly three quarters were seen once. The chain uses TRBV5-1 and TRBJ1-2, with D unclear. This sequence originates from a human donor who had recovered from COVID-19. What was sequenced was CD4+ T cells from blood, cultured in vitro. In DNA, the CDR3 is TGCGCCAGCAGCTTGACGGCTAACTATGGCTACACCTTC. It translates to CASSLTANYGYTF.